The 5 T cell receptor beta chains below were found in one sample sequenced in a study of Graves' ophthalmopathy and Graves' hyperthyroidism. Researchers took RNA transcripts and amplified TCR beta CDR3 regions from them. First-round RT-PCR employed HTBI primers, with a second-round multiplex PCR after it. TCRdb redid the calling of the multiplex PCR reads with MiXCR, one entry per CDR3 protein. There are 900,000 to 1,200,000 distinct CDR3 sequences in the sample; about 35% occur only once, and over 8.5% lies in the top ten. The sample taken for sequencing was peripheral blood or thyroid tissue (not recorded which). Receptor source: an adult man with Graves' hyperthyroidism.

This clonotype was counted a few times. The chain carries TRBV4-1 and TRBJ1-5; a possible D gene is TRBD1 (6 bases). CDR3 length equals 16 residues. V dropped 4 bases and J dropped 2 bases, with 15 bases sitting between them. Looked up from germline, CDR1 is MGHRA and CDR2 is YSYEKL. The CDR3 here is CASSLTRRGRNQPQHF. CDR3 coding DNA: TGCGCCAGCAGCCTGACTCGCAGGGGTCGCAATCAGCCCCAGCATTTT.

This sequence joins TRBV4-2 and TRBJ1-5; tentatively, D is TRBD1 (5 bases). The CDR3 runs 16 residues. V lost 4 bases, J lost 3 bases, and 16 bases lay in between. From germline, CDR1 is LGHNA and CDR2 YNFKEQ. CDR3 sequence reads: CASSPTGTGSNQPQHF. DNA of the CDR3: TGTGCCAGCAGCCCAACCGGGACTGGATCCAATCAGCCCCAGCATTTT.

This clonotype appeared many times. V gene TRBV7-9 combines with J gene TRBJ2-2; unclear D gene. Trimming removed 5 bases at V and 5 bases at J, with 12 bases between. Germline lookup yields CDR1 SEHNR and CDR2 FQNEAQ (reference sequence). The CDR3 is made up of 14 amino acids. As DNA, the CDR3 is TGTGCCAGCAGCCGCCTCCGTCCTACCGGGGAGCTGTTTTTT. Translating it yields CASSRLRPTGELFF.

This clonotype was recorded at least ten times. V is TRBV19 and J is TRBJ1-5; D not certain. V dropped 8 bases and J dropped 4 bases, with 21 bases sitting between them. The CDR3 spans 16 residues. Germline V CDR1 and CDR2: LNHDA, SQIVND (reference sequence). The CDR3 here is CASSYHDDVGNQPQHF. As DNA, the CDR3 is TGTGCCAGTTCTTACCACGACGACGTGGGGAATCAGCCCCAGCATTTT.

CDR3 DNA sequence: TGCGCCAGCAGCTCCGGACACCTCTTGACAGGAAACACCGGGGAGCTGTTTTTT. The encoded protein is CASSSGHLLTGNTGELFF. The chain carries TRBV5-1 and TRBJ2-2; a possible D gene is TRBD1 (6 bases). The CDR3 sequence is 18 residues long. The germline CDR1 and CDR2 sequences are SGHRS and YFSETQ. Trimming removed 3 bases at V and 2 bases at J, with 20 bases between.